A selection of T cell receptor beta chains follows, all from one sample in a study of T cells in Graves' hyperthyroidism and ophthalmopathy. Each CDR3 protein gets one entry after TCRdb re-called the multiplex PCR reads with MiXCR. This sample has more than 50,000 distinct CDR3 sequences, with roughly 58% found just once. Sequencing used blood. These receptors were taken from a woman in her fifties or sixties with Graves' ophthalmopathy. Both conserved end residues are trimmed from each CDR3. The D gene is left open where the match is weak.

d_call | j_call | v_call | cdr3_aa
NA | TRBJ2-3 | TRBV20-1 | SLGRMGTQY
TRBD1 | TRBJ2-1 | TRBV9 | ASSGPGQGAGEQF
NA | TRBJ2-2 | TRBV20-1 | SADTGRTGELF
TRBD1 | TRBJ2-7 | TRBV7-6 | ASSFGTGTEEQY
TRBD2 | TRBJ2-1 | TRBV28 | ATFGTSGSVNEQF
TRBD1 | TRBJ2-7 | TRBV28 | ASQGDRASSYEQY
NA | TRBJ2-7 | TRBV5-1 | ASSLSQGPSEQY
NA | TRBJ1-2 | TRBV19 | ASSISASWTYGYT
TRBD1 | TRBJ1-2 | TRBV5-1 | ASSPWTGNGYGYT
TRBD1 | TRBJ1-5 | TRBV19 | ASGTTGERQPQH
TRBD1 | TRBJ2-5 | TRBV29-1 | SVNRGRGGVTQY